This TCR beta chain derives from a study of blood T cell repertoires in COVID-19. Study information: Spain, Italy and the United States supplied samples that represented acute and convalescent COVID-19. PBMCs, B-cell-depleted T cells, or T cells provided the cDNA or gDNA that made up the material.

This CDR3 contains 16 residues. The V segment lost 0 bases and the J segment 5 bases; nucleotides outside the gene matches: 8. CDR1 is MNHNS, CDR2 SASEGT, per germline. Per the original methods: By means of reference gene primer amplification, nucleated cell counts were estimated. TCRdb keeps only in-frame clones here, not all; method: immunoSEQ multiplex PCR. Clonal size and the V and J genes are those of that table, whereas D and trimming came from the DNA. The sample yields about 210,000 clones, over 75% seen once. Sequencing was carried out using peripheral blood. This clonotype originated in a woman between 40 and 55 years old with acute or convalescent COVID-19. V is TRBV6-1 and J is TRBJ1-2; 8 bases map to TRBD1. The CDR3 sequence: CASSEALGQGRYGYTF. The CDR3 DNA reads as TGTGCCAGCAGTGAAGCGCTAGGACAGGGTAGATATGGCTACACCTTC.